Below are 29 T cell receptor beta chains sequenced from a single sample in a study of blood T cell repertoires in COVID-19. Clones were sequenced by immunoSEQ multiplex PCR, and TCRdb holds only the in-frame ones, with some missing. Of fewer than 250,000 clones in the sample, 80% to 85% are singletons; the top ten hold over 9.5%. Material for sequencing was peripheral blood. The receptors originated from a woman of 80 years or more with COVID-19, enrolled during active disease.

The chain employs TRBV2 and TRBJ2-7, with D maybe TRBD2 (6 bases). The CDR3 runs 13 residues. Germline CDR1 and CDR2: SNHLY and FYNNEI. The ends were cut back, 10 bases at V and 4 bases at J, with 17 bases in the middle. CDR3: CATRRDGSYEQYF. The CDR3 DNA reads as TGTGCCACAAGGAGGGACGGATCTTACGAGCAGTACTTC.

This clone was seen just once. The rearrangement uses TRBV6-5 and TRBJ2-7, with 7 bases identical to TRBD1. The CDR3 is 13 amino acids. Germline V gene data show CDR1 as MNHEY and CDR2 as SVGAGI. V trimming: 5 bases; J trimming: 3 bases; junction bases outside the gene matches: 4. CDR3 coding DNA: TGTGCCAGCAGTCAGGGGGATCACTACGAGCAGTACTTC. Encoded protein: CASSQGDHYEQYF.

The chain combines TRBV2 with TRBJ2-3, with D possibly matching TRBD2 (7 bases). Germline V gives CDR1 SNHLY, CDR2 FYNNEI. Trimming removed 2 bases at V and 2 bases at J, with 14 bases between. The CDR3 is made up of 16 amino acids. The CDR3 nucleotides are TGTGCCAGCAGTGAATTTGCGGGGGCCCTCACAGATACGCAGTATTTT. Translating gives CASSEFAGALTDTQYF.

This chain uses TRBV5-1 with TRBJ1-3; TRBD1 might be the D (6 bases). Per the germline V gene, CDR1 is SGHRS and CDR2 is YFSETQ. The CDR3 is 16 residues long. The V end lost 2 bases, the J end lost 3 bases, and 15 bases lay between the germline ends. DNA of the CDR3: TGCGCCAGCAGCTTAACAGGGAGCAACCGTGGAAACACCATATATTTT. Residues: CASSLTGSNRGNTIYF.

The chain links TRBV7-2 to TRBJ2-6; TRBD2 is a possible D gene (6 bases). Germline loops: CDR1 SGHTA, CDR2 FQGNSA. V lost 7 bases and J lost 4, with 26 bases in between. The CDR3 covers 19 residues. CDR3 sequence (DNA): TGTGCCAGCAACGTCGGTCGAGGAGGGGCCCGATCGGGGGCCAACGTCCTGACTTTC. This encodes CASNVGRGGARSGANVLTF.

The rearrangement joins TRBV9 to TRBJ1-2; D ambiguous. The CDR3 has 13 amino acids. Trimming pared 0 bases from V and 5 bases from J, leaving 8 bases between. Germline-derived CDR1 and CDR2 are SGDLS and YYNGEE. DNA of the CDR3: TGTGCCAGCAGCGTAGGGCCATTGTATGGCTACACCTTC. It is translated as CASSVGPLYGYTF.

The chain joins TRBV7-8 to TRBJ1-1; unclear D gene. The V end was cut by 5 bases, the J end by 1 base, with 8 bases between. Germline V gene sequence: CDR1 SGHVS, CDR2 FQNEAQ. This CDR3 is 13 amino acids long. CDR3 residues: CASSVRENTEAFF. CDR3 bases: TGTGCCAGCAGCGTACGGGAGAACACTGAAGCTTTCTTT.

V gene TRBV11-2 combines with J gene TRBJ1-5; D is perhaps TRBD1 (6 bases). V was pared by 0 bases and J by 2 bases, with 8 bases between. The CDR3 is made up of 15 amino acids. Germline V gives CDR1 SGHAT, CDR2 FQNNGV. Here the CDR3 reads CASSLEGARNQPQHF. In DNA, the CDR3 is TGTGCCAGCAGCTTAGAGGGGGCGCGCAATCAGCCCCAGCATTTT.

This rearrangement joins TRBV5-1 to TRBJ1-4; D is undetermined. Per germline, CDR1 SGHRS and CDR2 YFSETQ. Trimming cost V 1 base and J 0 bases, with 10 bases left between them. There are 16 residues in the CDR3. The CDR3 coding sequence is TGCGCCAGCAGCTTGAGGCAGGAGGCAACTAATGAAAAACTGTTTTTT. Translation: CASSLRQEATNEKLFF.

V gene TRBV11-2 combines with J gene TRBJ1-3; 8 bases map to TRBD1. The CDR3 runs to 14 residues. V shed 7 bases, J shed 3 bases, and the junction held 5 bases outside the gene matches. Germline CDR1 reads SGHAT; CDR2 reads FQNNGV. The chain's CDR3 is CASKDRGYGNTIYF. For the CDR3, the DNA is TGTGCCAGCAAAGACAGGGGATATGGAAACACCATATATTTT.

V is TRBV9 and J is TRBJ2-7; perhaps TRBD1 as D (5 bases). CDR1 is SGDLS, CDR2 YYNGEE, per germline. This CDR3 is built from 14 residues. The V end was cut by 4 bases, the J end by 4 bases, with 15 bases between. The CDR3 sequence: CASSLREGVYEQYF. The CDR3 bases are TGTGCCAGCAGCCTGCGAGAAGGGGTATACGAGCAGTACTTC. Based on the CDR3 plus reference TRBV9 and TRBJ2-7, the full variable domain is DSGVTQTPKHLITATGQRVTLRCSPRSGDLSVYWYQQSLDQGLQFLIQYYNGEERAKGNILERFSAQQFPDLHSELNLSSLELGDSALYFCASSLREGVYEQYFGPGTRLTVT.

The V call is TRBV7-2, the J call TRBJ2-4; D call uncertain. The CDR3 runs to 15 residues. Germline V CDR1 and CDR2: SGHTA, FQGNSA. V was trimmed by 2 bases and J by 1 base, leaving 9 bases between them. The CDR3 DNA reads TGTGCCAGCAGCTTATTTCTAGTTGCCAAAAACATTCAGTACTTC. It yields the protein CASSLFLVAKNIQYF. Using reference TRBV7-2 and TRBJ2-4 for the parts outside the CDR3, the full variable domain is GAGVSQSPSNKVTEKGKDVELRCDPISGHTALYWYRQSLGQGLEFLIYFQGNSAPDKSGLPSDRFSAERTGGSVSTLTIQRTQQEDSAVYLCASSLFLVAKNIQYFGAGTRLSVL.

V usage is TRBV30 and J usage is TRBJ1-4, with TRBD1 identical over 11 bases. Trimming cost V 7 bases and J 8 bases; bases outside gene matches: 6. The V gene's germline CDR1 is GTSNPN and CDR2 SVGIG (reference sequence). The CDR3 consists of 13 residues. The CDR3 loop is CASTDRGQEKLFF. Written as DNA, the CDR3 is TGTGCCTCTACGGACAGGGGGCAGGAAAAACTGTTTTTT.

The chain couples TRBV5-1 to TRBJ2-5; possible D gene TRBD1, 6 bases. V was clipped by 4 bases and J by 4 bases, with 11 bases between them. From germline, CDR1 is SGHRS and CDR2 YFSETQ. The CDR3 consists of 13 residues. The CDR3 protein is CASSLGGVETQYF. In DNA, the CDR3 is TGCGCCAGCAGCCTTGGGGGCGTAGAGACCCAGTACTTC.

The chain joins TRBV11-2 to TRBJ1-4; D is ambiguous. This CDR3 has 15 residues. The germline V gene has CDR1 SGHAT and CDR2 FQNNGV. V was pared by 5 bases and J by 0 bases, with 10 bases between. The CDR3: CASSRSLATNEKLFF. The CDR3 nucleotides read TGTGCCAGCAGCCGAAGCCTGGCAACTAATGAAAAACTGTTTTTT.

The chain couples TRBV19 to TRBJ2-3; TRBD2 matches 12 bases. CDR1 is LNHDA and CDR2 is SQIVND in the germline V gene (reference sequence). The length of the CDR3 is 14 residues. With V trimmed by 10 bases and J by 6 bases, 8 bases remained unmatched. The CDR3: CATALAGGEDTQYF. In DNA form, the CDR3 reads TGTGCCACCGCTCTAGCGGGGGGGGAGGATACGCAGTATTTT.

This clone was seen repeatedly, ten times or more. The sample carries other DNA sequences with the same CDR3. The chain couples TRBV5-1 to TRBJ1-4; 11 bases are shared with TRBD1. The length of the CDR3 is 14 residues. After removal of 3 bases from V and 7 bases from J, the junction contained 2 bases not matched to a gene. Germline V lookup: CDR1 SGHRS, CDR2 YFSETQ. The CDR3 region has the DNA TGCGCCAGCAGCTCCGGGACAGGGGGTGAAAAACTGTTTTTT. The encoded protein is CASSSGTGGEKLFF.

The chain has TRBV10-3 and TRBJ1-2, with D perhaps matching TRBD1 (6 bases). This CDR3 spans 15 amino acids. Trimming left V 4 bases short and J 4 bases short, with 16 bases between. Looked up from germline, CDR1 is ENHRY and CDR2 is SYGVKD. The CDR3 region is CAISATGTPTYGYTF. In DNA form, the CDR3 reads TGTGCCATCAGTGCCACCGGGACACCCACCTATGGCTACACCTTC.

For the CDR3, the DNA is TGTGCCAGCAGTTCGGGACAGATGAGCTCCTATAATTCACCCCTCCACTTT. Its protein product is CASSSGQMSSYNSPLHF. This chain links TRBV6-2 or TRBV6-3 with TRBJ1-6; 7 nucleotides match TRBD1. Germline values: CDR1 MNHEY, CDR2 SVGEGT. The V and J ends lost 4 bases and 0 bases, in that order; junction bases with no gene match: 6. The CDR3 has 17 residues.

The chain couples TRBV6-5 to TRBJ1-2; D may be TRBD1 (5 bases). Trimming pared 10 bases from V and 3 bases from J, leaving 15 bases between. CDR3 length equals 13 residues. From germline, CDR1 is MNHEY and CDR2 SVGAGI. For the CDR3, the DNA is TGTGCCACTCGGGACTCCGGGGACTATGGCTACACCTTC. This translates into CATRDSGDYGYTF.

J is TRBJ2-3 and V is TRBV5-4; D possibly corresponds to TRBD1 (6 bases). CDR1 is SGHNT, CDR2 YYREEE, per germline (reference sequence). The V gene lost 0 bases and the J gene lost 5 bases, with 13 bases spanning the gap. The CDR3 spans 15 residues. Here the CDR3 DNA reads TGTGCCAGCAGCTTGGTCCAGGGGCAGGGAGATACGCAGTATTTT. Protein product: CASSLVQGQGDTQYF.

The chain carries TRBV7-8 and TRBJ1-3; weak D call: TRBD1 (5 bases). Germline V lookup: CDR1 SGHVS, CDR2 FQNEAQ. This CDR3 comprises 17 residues. Trimming took 3 bases from V and 0 from J, leaving 15 bases between them. CDR3 bases: TGTGCCAGCAGCTTGGGGCAGGGTACCTTCTCTGGAAACACCATATATTTT. Protein product: CASSLGQGTFSGNTIYF.

The gene calls are TRBV3-1 (or the pseudogene TRBV3-2) and TRBJ1-1; D is perhaps TRBD1 (6 bases). This CDR3 spans 14 amino acids. V lost 5 bases to trimming and J lost 1 base, with 11 bases between them. CDR1 and CDR2 from the germline V gene are LGHDT and YNNKEL (reference sequence). The CDR3 nucleotides read TGTGCCAGCAGCGCAGACAGGAGGAACACTGAAGCTTTCTTT. It codes for CASSADRRNTEAFF.

This clone was detected a few times. V usage is TRBV28 and J usage is TRBJ2-7, with D maybe TRBD1 (6 bases). This CDR3 is 16 amino acids long. Deletions cut 3 bases from V and 7 bases from J, with 22 bases between. The germline CDR1 and CDR2 sequences are MDHEN and SYDVKM. CDR3 in amino acids: CASSFPTFSGVSEQYF. CDR3 bases: TGTGCCAGCAGTTTTCCCACCTTTTCAGGGGTTTCGGAGCAGTACTTC. Based on the CDR3 plus reference TRBV28 and TRBJ2-7, the full variable domain is DVKVTQSSRYLVKRTGEKVFLECVQDMDHENMFWYRQDPGLGLRLIYFSYDVKMKEKGDIPEGYSVSREKKERFSLILESASTNQTSMYLCASSFPTFSGVSEQYFGPGTRLTVT.

The chain employs TRBV10-3 and TRBJ2-7; 10 nucleotides align to TRBD1. Germline V gives CDR1 ENHRY, CDR2 SYGVKD. V was clipped by 3 bases and J by 5 bases; unmatched bases: 7. CDR3 length equals 15 residues. This CDR3 reads CAISDSGQGFHEQYF. The CDR3 nucleotides are TGTGCCATCAGTGACTCGGGACAGGGGTTTCACGAGCAGTACTTC.

The chain employs TRBV18 and TRBJ2-7; tentatively, D is TRBD1 (6 bases). The CDR3 has 14 residues. Germline V lookup: CDR1 KGHSH, CDR2 LQKENI. V lost 6 bases to trimming and J lost 4 bases, with 16 bases between them. CDR3 sequence reads: CASSPRQESYEQYV. CDR3 nucleotide sequence: TGTGCCAGCTCCCCTAGACAGGAGAGTTACGAGCAGTACGTC.

The chain carries TRBV5-8 and TRBJ2-2; the match to TRBD1 covers 8 bases. This CDR3 has 15 residues. Germline CDR1 reads SGHTS; CDR2 reads YDEGEE. V trimming: 0 bases; J trimming: 5 bases; junction bases outside the gene matches: 3. This CDR3 is CASSLGDRRTGELFF. CDR3 coding DNA: TGTGCCAGCAGCTTGGGGGACAGGCGGACCGGGGAGCTGTTTTTT.

This clone was seen just once. This rearrangement joins TRBV2 to TRBJ2-5; 7 bases are a match to TRBD2. Germline CDR1 SNHLY, CDR2 FYNNEI. The CDR3 consists of 12 residues. Losses at the gene ends were 6 bases for V and 6 bases for J; bases not matched to a gene: 4. CDR3 sequence: CASRGGEKTQYF. CDR3 nucleotides: TGTGCCAGCAGGGGGGGGGAAAAGACCCAGTACTTC. The full variable domain, its missing parts supplied by reference TRBV2 and TRBJ2-5, is EPEVTQTPSHQVTQMGQEVILRCVPISNHLYFYWYRQILGQKVEFLVSFYNNEISEKSEIFDDQFSVERPDGSNFTLKIRSTKLEDSAMYFCASRGGEKTQYFGPGTRLLVL.

CDR3 DNA: TGTGCCAGCAGTGAAGCCATCGAGCAGTACGTC. This encodes CASSEAIEQYV. The chain carries TRBV2 and TRBJ2-7; D is ambiguous. The CDR3 spans 11 residues. Germline CDR1 is SNHLY and CDR2 is FYNNEI. Deletions cut 0 bases from V and 6 bases from J, with 3 bases between.